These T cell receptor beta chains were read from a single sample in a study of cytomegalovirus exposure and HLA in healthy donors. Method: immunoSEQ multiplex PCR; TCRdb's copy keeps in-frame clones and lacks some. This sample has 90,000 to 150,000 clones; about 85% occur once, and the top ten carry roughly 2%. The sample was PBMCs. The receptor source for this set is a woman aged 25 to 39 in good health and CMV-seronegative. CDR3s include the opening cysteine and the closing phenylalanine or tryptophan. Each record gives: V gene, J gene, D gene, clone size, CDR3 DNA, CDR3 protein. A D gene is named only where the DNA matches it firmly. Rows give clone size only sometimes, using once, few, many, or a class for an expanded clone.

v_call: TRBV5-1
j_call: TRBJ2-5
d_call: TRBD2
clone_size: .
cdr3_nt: TGCGCCAGCAGCTTGGTAGCTAGCGGGGGGCCCTTCCAAGAGACCCAGTACTTC
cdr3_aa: CASSLVASGGPFQETQYF

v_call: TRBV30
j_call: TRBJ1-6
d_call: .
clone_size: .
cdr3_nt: TGTGCCTGGAGTATGAGCCATAATTCACCCCTCCACTTT
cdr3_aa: CAWSMSHNSPLHF

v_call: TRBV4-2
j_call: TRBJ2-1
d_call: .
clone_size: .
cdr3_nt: TGTGCCAGCAGCCACCAAAACAGGATCCCTATGGACAATGAGCAGTTCTTC
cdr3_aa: CASSHQNRIPMDNEQFF

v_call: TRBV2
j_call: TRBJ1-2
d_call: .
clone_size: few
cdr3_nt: TGTGCCGACGGGTCCAGCTTCTATGGCTACACCTTC
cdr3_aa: CADGSSFYGYTF

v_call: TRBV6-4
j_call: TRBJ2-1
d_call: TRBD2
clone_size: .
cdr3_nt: TGTGCCAGCAGTGACATAGCGGGGGGCCTCGATGAGCAGTTCTTC
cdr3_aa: CASSDIAGGLDEQFF

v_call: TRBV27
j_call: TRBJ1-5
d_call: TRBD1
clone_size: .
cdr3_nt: TGTGCCAGCAGTTTATCTGGGACAGCATATAGCAATCAGCCCCAGCATTTT
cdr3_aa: CASSLSGTAYSNQPQHF

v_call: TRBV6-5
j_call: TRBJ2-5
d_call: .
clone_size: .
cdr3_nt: TGTGCCAGCAGTTACGAGGGACAAATACAAGAGACCCAGTACTTC
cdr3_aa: CASSYEGQIQETQYF

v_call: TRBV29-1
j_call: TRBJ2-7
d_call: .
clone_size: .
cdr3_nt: TGCAGCGTTGGAGAGCGAACAGCCTACGAGCAGTACTTC
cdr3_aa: CSVGERTAYEQYF

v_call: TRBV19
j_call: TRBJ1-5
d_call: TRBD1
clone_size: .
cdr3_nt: TGTGCCAGTAGTAGTCTTGGGACAGGGGGTCAGCCCCAGCATTTT
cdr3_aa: CASSSLGTGGQPQHF

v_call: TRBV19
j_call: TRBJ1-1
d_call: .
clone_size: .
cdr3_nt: TGTGCCAGTAGTACCGCCTCAGGGGTTGGAATGAACACTGAAGCTTTCTTT
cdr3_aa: CASSTASGVGMNTEAFF

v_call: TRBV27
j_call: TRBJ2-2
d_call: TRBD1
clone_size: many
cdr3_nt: TGTGCCAGCAGGGCGGGACAGGCCACCGGGGAGCTGTTTTTT
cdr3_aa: CASRAGQATGELFF

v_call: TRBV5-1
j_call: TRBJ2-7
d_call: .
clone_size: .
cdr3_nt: TGCGCCAGCAGCTTGAAGGCGGGCACCTACGAGCAGTACTTC
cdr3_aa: CASSLKAGTYEQYF

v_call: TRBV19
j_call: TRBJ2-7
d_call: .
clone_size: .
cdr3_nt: TGTGCCAGTAGTATAGGGCGGGACCTCCTGGGGGAGCAGTACTTC
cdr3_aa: CASSIGRDLLGEQYF

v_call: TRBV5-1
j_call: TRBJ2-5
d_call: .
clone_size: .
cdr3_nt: TGCGCCAGCGGGGGCGTTGGGGCCGGGGAGACCCAGTACTTC
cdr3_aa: CASGGVGAGETQYF

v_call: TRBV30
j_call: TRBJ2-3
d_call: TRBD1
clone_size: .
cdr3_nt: TGTGCCTGCGACAGGGGTCTAGCAGATACGCAGTATTTT
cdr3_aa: CACDRGLADTQYF

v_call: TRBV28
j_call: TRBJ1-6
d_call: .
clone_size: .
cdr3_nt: TGTGCCAGTCGGGGAGGGCCTAGTATACCCCTCCACTTT
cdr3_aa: CASRGGPSIPLHF

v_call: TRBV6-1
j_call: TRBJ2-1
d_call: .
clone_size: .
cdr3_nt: TGTGCCACCTTTCGGGCCCTAGCCAATGAGCAGTTCTTC
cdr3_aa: CATFRALANEQFF

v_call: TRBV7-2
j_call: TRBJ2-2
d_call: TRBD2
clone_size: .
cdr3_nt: TGTGCCAGCAGCCCCCGTGGCGGGGGGGCCGGCGGGGAGCTGTTTTTT
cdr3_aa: CASSPRGGGAGGELFF

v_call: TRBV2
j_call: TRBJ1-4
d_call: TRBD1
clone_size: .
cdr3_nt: TGTGCCAGCAGTGAGGGGGACAGCAATGAAAAACTGTTTTTT
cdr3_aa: CASSEGDSNEKLFF

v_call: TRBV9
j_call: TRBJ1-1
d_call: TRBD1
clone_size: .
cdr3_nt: TGTGCCAGCAGCGCCTCAACAGGGGCCACTGAAGCTTTCTTT
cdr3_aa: CASSASTGATEAFF

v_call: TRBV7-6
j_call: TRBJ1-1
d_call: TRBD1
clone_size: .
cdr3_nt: TGTGCCAGCAGCTTCAGGGGGGCGGACACTGAAGCTTTCTTT
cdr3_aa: CASSFRGADTEAFF

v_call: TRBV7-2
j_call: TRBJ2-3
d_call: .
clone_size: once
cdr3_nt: TGTGCCAGCAGCTCGACAGCGGGTCCTACAGATACGCAGTATTTT
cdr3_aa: CASSSTAGPTDTQYF

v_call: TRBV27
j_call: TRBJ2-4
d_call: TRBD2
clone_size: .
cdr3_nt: TGTGCCAGCAGTGGGGGACTAGTAGCCAAAAACATTCAGTACTTC
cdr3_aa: CASSGGLVAKNIQYF

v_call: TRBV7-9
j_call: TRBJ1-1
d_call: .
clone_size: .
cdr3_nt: TGTGCCAGCAGCTTCGGGAACACTGAAGCTTTCTTT
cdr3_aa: CASSFGNTEAFF

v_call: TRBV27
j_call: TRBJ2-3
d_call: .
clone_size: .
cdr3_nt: TGTGCCAGCCATGTCGGGGATACGCAGTATTTT
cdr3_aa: CASHVGDTQYF

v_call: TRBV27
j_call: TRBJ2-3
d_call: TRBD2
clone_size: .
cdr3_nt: TGTGCCAGCAGTCCCCGGGCGGGGGTCCGCACAGATACGCAGTATTTT
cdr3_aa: CASSPRAGVRTDTQYF

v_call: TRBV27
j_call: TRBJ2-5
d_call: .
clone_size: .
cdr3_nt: TGTGCCAGCAACATCAGGGGCTCCCAAGGGACCCAGTACTTC
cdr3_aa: CASNIRGSQGTQYF

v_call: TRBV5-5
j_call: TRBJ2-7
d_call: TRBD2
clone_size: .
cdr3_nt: TGTGCCAGCAGCTTGGCTACGGGACTAGCGTGGGAGCAGTACTTC
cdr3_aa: CASSLATGLAWEQYF

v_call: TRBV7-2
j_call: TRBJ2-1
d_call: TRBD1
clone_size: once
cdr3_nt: TGTGCCAGCTGGGGACAGGGCAATGAGCAGTTCTTC
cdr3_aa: CASWGQGNEQFF

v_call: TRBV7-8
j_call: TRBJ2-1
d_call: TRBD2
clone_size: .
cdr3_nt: TGTGCCAGCAGCTCCACTACTTTACCGGGACTAGCCGACAATGAGCAGTTCTTC
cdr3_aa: CASSSTTLPGLADNEQFF

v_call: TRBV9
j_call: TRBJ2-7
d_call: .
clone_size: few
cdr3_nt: TGTGCCAGCAGCGGTCCCGGGGGACACGAGCAGTACTTC
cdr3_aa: CASSGPGGHEQYF

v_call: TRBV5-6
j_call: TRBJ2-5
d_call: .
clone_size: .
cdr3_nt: TGTGCCAGCAGCTCTGGCGGTTCTTGGACCCAGTACTTC
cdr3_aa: CASSSGGSWTQYF

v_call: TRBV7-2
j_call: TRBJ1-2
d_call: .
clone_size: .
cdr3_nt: TGTGCCAGCAGCTTCTTGGACAGCTCCTATGGCTACACCTTC
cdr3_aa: CASSFLDSSYGYTF

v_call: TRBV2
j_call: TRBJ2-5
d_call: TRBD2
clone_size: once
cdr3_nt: TGTGCCAGCGGATCGGGGGGGCCCTATGAGACCCAGTACTTC
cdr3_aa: CASGSGGPYETQYF

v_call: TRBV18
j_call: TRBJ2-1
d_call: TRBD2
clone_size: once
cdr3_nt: TGTGCCAGCTCACCCGTCCTAGCGGGGGGCGGGAATGAGCAGTTCTTC
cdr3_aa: CASSPVLAGGGNEQFF